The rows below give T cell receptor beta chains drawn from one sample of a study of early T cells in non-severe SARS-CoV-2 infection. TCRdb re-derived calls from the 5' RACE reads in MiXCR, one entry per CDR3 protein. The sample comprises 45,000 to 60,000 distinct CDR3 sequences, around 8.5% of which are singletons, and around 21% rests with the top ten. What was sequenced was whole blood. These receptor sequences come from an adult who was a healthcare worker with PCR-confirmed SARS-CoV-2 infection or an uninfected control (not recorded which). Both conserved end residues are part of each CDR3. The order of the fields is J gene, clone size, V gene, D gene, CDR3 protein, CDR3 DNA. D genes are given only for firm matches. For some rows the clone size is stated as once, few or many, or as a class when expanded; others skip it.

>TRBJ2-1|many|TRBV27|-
CASSLSWQTIRNEQFF
TGTGCCAGCAGTTTATCGTGGCAGACGATAAGGAATGAGCAGTTCTTC
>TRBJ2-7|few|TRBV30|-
CAWSGLAVHEQYF
TGTGCCTGGAGCGGGTTAGCCGTCCACGAGCAGTACTTC
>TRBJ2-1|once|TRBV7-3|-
CASSFTGRHEQFF
TGTGCCAGCAGCTTTACAGGGCGGCATGAGCAGTTCTTC
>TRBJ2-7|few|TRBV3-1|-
CASSQPPGLGQYF
TGTGCCAGCAGCCAACCACCGGGCCTGGGGCAGTACTTC
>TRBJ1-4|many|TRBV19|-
CASTQVGGANEKLFF
TGTGCCAGTACCCAAGTGGGGGGAGCTAATGAAAAACTGTTTTTT
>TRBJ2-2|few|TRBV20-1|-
CSARDVRAGELFF
TGCAGTGCTAGAGACGTCCGGGCCGGGGAGCTGTTTTTT
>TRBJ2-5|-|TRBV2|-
CASSEAVRTITQYF
TGTGCCAGCAGTGAAGCGGTGCGGACGATCACCCAGTACTTC
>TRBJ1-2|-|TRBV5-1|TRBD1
CASSHPTGAYGYTF
TGCGCCAGCAGCCACCCGACAGGGGCCTATGGCTACACCTTC
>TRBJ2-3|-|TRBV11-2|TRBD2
CASSPSGVNTDTQYF
TGTGCCAGCAGCCCTAGCGGGGTAAACACAGATACGCAGTATTTT
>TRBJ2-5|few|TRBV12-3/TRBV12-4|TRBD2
CASKKLAEETQYF
TGTGCCAGCAAGAAACTAGCGGAAGAGACCCAGTACTTC
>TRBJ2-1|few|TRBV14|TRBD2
CASSQGLAASNEQFF
TGTGCCAGCAGCCAAGGACTAGCGGCTTCCAATGAGCAGTTCTTC
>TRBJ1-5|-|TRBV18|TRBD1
CASSPDRAGQPQHF
TGTGCCAGCTCACCGGACAGGGCGGGGCAGCCCCAGCATTTT
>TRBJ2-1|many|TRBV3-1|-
CASSQGARYNEQFF
TGTGCCAGCAGCCAAGGAGCCCGCTACAATGAGCAGTTCTTC
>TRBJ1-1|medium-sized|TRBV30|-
CAWSLDMEAFF
TGTGCCTGGAGTCTTGATATGGAAGCTTTCTTT
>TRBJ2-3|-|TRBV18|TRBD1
CASSLGQGGDTQYF
TGTGCCAGCTCACTGGGACAGGGAGGAGATACGCAGTATTTT
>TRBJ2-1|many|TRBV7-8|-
CASSSTRGIMGEQFF
TGTGCCAGCAGCTCGACTCGCGGGATCATGGGTGAGCAGTTCTTC
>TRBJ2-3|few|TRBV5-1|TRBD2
CASSLALAGASDTQYF
TGCGCCAGCAGCTTGGCTCTAGCGGGGGCCTCAGACACGCAGTATTTT
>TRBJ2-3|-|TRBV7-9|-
CASTPPTSTDTQYF
TGTGCCAGCACCCCCCCGACTAGCACAGATACGCAGTATTTT
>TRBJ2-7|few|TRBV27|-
CASSCTNPGPHYEQYF
TGTGCCAGCAGTTGTACTAATCCGGGACCTCACTACGAGCAGTACTTC
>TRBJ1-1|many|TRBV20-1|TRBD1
CSALGTGRSEAFF
TGCAGTGCACTCGGGACAGGGAGATCTGAAGCTTTCTTT
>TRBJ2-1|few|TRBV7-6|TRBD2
CASSPATSGGGNEQFF
TGTGCCAGCAGCCCGGCGACTAGCGGGGGGGGCAATGAGCAGTTCTTC
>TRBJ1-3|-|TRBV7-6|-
CASSLSQGIVGNTIYF
TGTGCCAGCAGCTTATCTCAGGGGATAGTTGGAAACACCATATATTTT
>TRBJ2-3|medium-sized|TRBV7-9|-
CASSLERKDTQYF
TGTGCCAGCAGCTTGGAACGGAAAGATACGCAGTATTTT
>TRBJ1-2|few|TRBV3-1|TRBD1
CASSQGQGINYGYTF
TGTGCCAGCAGCCAAGGACAGGGGATAAACTATGGCTACACCTTC